These 7 T cell receptor beta chains were sequenced from one sample in a study of T cells in localized non-small cell lung cancer (dated by TCRdb to the early 2020s). The library was made by the immunoSEQ multiplex PCR assay. TCRdb stores this immuneACCESS table with in-frame sequences only. Part of the clones is absent; in the studies checked, under half of the shortfall reflects unresolved V genes, and no reason is known for the rest. This sample gives under 65,000 clones in total; about 80% of them show up just once. 15% to 20% of the sample is taken by the ten largest. This specimen was peripheral blood, taken before any cancer treatment. The receptors were sampled from a female donor of 60 years or more with stage II squamous cell lung carcinoma.

This clone was recorded only once. This chain links TRBV19 with TRBJ2-5; D not certain. Per the germline V gene, CDR1 is LNHDA and CDR2 is SQIVND (reference sequence). The CDR3 has 14 residues. V dropped 3 bases and J dropped 1 base, with 9 bases sitting between them. CDR3 in DNA: TGTGCCAGTAGTATCCTAGGATTCCAAGAGACCCAGTACTTC. It is translated as CASSILGFQETQYF.

This chain joins TRBV7-2 and TRBJ2-4, with unresolved D. V lost 5 bases, J lost 12 bases, and 26 bases lay in between. Germline lookup yields CDR1 SGHTA and CDR2 FQGNSA. The CDR3 sequence is 16 residues long. The CDR3 DNA reads TGTGCCAGCAGCCCTGGCAGGCTCTCCCGGAGTTCTAATCAGTACTTC. It specifies CASSPGRLSRSSNQYF.

This rearrangement joins TRBV19 to TRBJ2-2; no definite D call. The CDR3 is made up of 14 amino acids. V shed 7 bases and J shed 6 bases, with 15 bases lying between them. CDR1 and CDR2 (germline): LNHDA, SQIVND (reference sequence). CDR3 nucleotides: TGTGCCAGTAAACCGGTAGCTCTGGCCGGGGAGCTGTTTTTT. Translated: CASKPVALAGELFF.

The rearrangement joins TRBV18 to TRBJ2-1, with 8 bases matching TRBD1. CDR3 length: 14 amino acids. The V gene's germline CDR1 is KGHSH and CDR2 LQKENI. Unmatched junction bases numbered 6, after V lost 6 bases and J lost 5 bases. CDR3: CASSNLQGDNEQFF. In DNA, the CDR3 is TGTGCCAGCTCCAACTTACAGGGGGACAATGAGCAGTTCTTC.

V and J are TRBV2 and TRBJ1-3; TRBD1 is a possible D gene (5 bases). This CDR3 is 14 amino acids long. Per germline, CDR1 SNHLY and CDR2 FYNNEI. Trimming removed 4 bases at V and 5 bases at J, with 12 bases between. The CDR3 loop is CASSGQGSRNTIYF. The CDR3 bases are TGTGCCAGCAGTGGGCAGGGTAGTAGAAACACCATATATTTT.

The J gene is TRBJ2-3, the V gene TRBV7-8; 16 bases are a match to TRBD2. The CDR3 runs 18 residues. Germline CDR1 SGHVS, CDR2 FQNEAQ. Losses at the gene ends were 5 bases for V and 4 bases for J; bases not matched to a gene: 9. DNA for the CDR3: TGTGCCAGCAGCGCACCGGGACTAGCGGGGGGGAAGGCAGATACGCAGTATTTT. Translating it yields CASSAPGLAGGKADTQYF.

The chain joins TRBV30 to TRBJ1-5, with 8 nucleotides matching TRBD1. The CDR3 runs to 14 residues. From germline, CDR1 is GTSNPN and CDR2 SVGIG (reference sequence). V lost 1 base to trimming and J lost 7 bases; unmatched junction nucleotides: 6. CDR3 bases: TGTGCCTGGAGTGGCCCAGGGGGCGGACAGCCCCAGCATTTT. Protein product: CAWSGPGGGQPQHF. The full variable domain, in which reference TRBV30 and TRBJ1-5 provide the parts outside the CDR3, is SQTIHQWPATLVQPVGSPLSLECTVEGTSNPNLYWYRQAAGRGLQLLFYSVGIGQISSEVPQNLSASRPQDRQFILSSKKLLLSDSGFYLCAWSGPGGGQPQHFGDGTRLSIL.